The clone carrying this TCR beta chain was seen only a few times. No antigen is known for it. These data originate in a study of CD8 T cells in ankylosing spondylitis. Notes on the study in general: Disease-linked clones displayed a CD8+ phenotype and appeared relatively rarely in peripheral blood. In ankylosing spondylitis blood, a motif of eight highly homologous TCR beta variants appeared characteristic.

By quantitative 5'-RACE with molecular barcodes, the TCR beta libraries were made. TCRdb recomputed calls from the 5' RACE reads with MiXCR, one row per CDR3 protein. The sample carries fewer than 180,000 distinct CDR3 sequences, approximately 48% recorded once. Sequenced sample: synovial fluid, either unsorted or a sorted T cell fraction (not recorded which). The source is a male donor with ankylosing spondylitis.

The CDR3 protein is CASIGGLVYGYTF. CDR3 nucleotides: TGTGCCAGTATTGGGGGGCTCGTCTATGGCTACACCTTC. The chain carries TRBV19 and TRBJ1-2; a possible D gene is TRBD1 (6 bases). Trimming cost V 7 bases and J 4 bases, with 13 bases left between them. The CDR3 consists of 13 residues. In germline, CDR1 is LNHDA, CDR2 SQIVND (reference sequence).